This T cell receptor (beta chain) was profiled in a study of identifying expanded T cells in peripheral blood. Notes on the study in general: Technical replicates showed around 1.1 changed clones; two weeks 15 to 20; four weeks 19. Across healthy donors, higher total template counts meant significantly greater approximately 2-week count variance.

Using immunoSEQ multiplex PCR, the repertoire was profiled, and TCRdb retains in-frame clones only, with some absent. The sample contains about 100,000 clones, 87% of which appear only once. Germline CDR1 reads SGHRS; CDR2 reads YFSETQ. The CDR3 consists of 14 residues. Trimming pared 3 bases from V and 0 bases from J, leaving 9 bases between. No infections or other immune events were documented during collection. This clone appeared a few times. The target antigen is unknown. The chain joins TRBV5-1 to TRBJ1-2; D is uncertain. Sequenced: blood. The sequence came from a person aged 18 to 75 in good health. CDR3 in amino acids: CASSWSTSNYGYTF. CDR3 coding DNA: TGCGCCAGCAGCTGGAGCACCTCTAACTATGGCTACACCTTC.